Below, one T cell receptor (beta chain) is given with its context. Sequencing was performed with immunoSEQ multiplex PCR; in TCRdb, only in-frame clones are kept and a portion is missing. The data contain about 87,000 clones, around 87% of them singletons. This sample was taken from a study of blood T cell repertoires in COVID-19. The overall study: From the United States, Italy and Spain came samples of acute and convalescent COVID-19. Sources were T cells, B-cell-depleted T cells, or PBMCs; the material itself was cDNA or gDNA.

CDR1 is LNHDA and CDR2 is SQIVND in the germline V gene (reference sequence). The V end lost 5 bases, the J end lost 1 base, and 15 bases lay between the germline ends. This CDR3 contains 15 residues. V gene TRBV19 combines with J gene TRBJ2-7, with a weak D call TRBD1 (5 bases). The sequenced sample consisted of peripheral blood. This receptor was obtained from a human donor with acute or convalescent COVID-19. The donor label of this sample is uncertain. CDR3 residues: CASSSPTAPSYEQYF. In DNA, the CDR3 is TGTGCCAGTAGTTCCCCGACAGCTCCGTCCTACGAGCAGTACTTC.